This entry lists 21 T cell receptor beta chains sequenced from one sample in a study of T cells in tuberculosis. Time point meaning: new active TB diagnosis, blood taken before or within 7 days of starting treatment. The table came from immunoSEQ multiplex PCR; TCRdb's copy has only in-frame clones and leaves some out. The sample has some 34,000 clones; roughly 85% are singletons. This material consisted of PBMCs, taken at tuberculosis diagnosis. These receptors all come from an adult with tuberculosis.

The chain carries TRBV19 and TRBJ1-1; D is unresolved. Trimming left V 2 bases short and J 4 bases short, with 11 bases between. Germline V gives CDR1 LNHDA, CDR2 SQIVND (reference sequence). The CDR3 is made up of 14 amino acids. The CDR3 here is CASSIISRGTEAFF. For the CDR3, the DNA is TGTGCCAGTAGTATAATAAGCCGAGGCACTGAAGCTTTCTTT.

The rearrangement joins TRBV5-1 to TRBJ2-2; 8 bases agree with TRBD1. V lost 7 bases to trimming and J lost 6 bases; unmatched junction nucleotides: 8. This CDR3 has 14 amino acids. Germline CDR1 is SGHRS and CDR2 is YFSETQ. The CDR3 DNA is TGCGCCAGCGGGCGACAGGGGCTCGCCGGGGAGCTGTTTTTT. Protein sequence: CASGRQGLAGELFF.

J is TRBJ1-2 and V is TRBV11-1; weak D call: TRBD1 (5 bases). V dropped 2 bases and J dropped 8 bases, with 15 bases sitting between them. This CDR3 spans 14 amino acids. Germline values: CDR1 SGHAT, CDR2 FQDESV (reference sequence). This CDR3 is CASSLTPGERGYTF. CDR3 nucleotide sequence: TGTGCCAGCAGCTTAACGCCGGGGGAGCGGGGCTACACCTTC. Complete variable domain (other parts from reference TRBV11-1 and TRBJ1-2): EAEVAQSPRYKITEKSQAVAFWCDPISGHATLYWYRQILGQGPELLVQFQDESVVDDSQLPKDRFSAERLKGVDSTLKIQPAELGDSAMYLCASSLTPGERGYTFGSGTRLTVV.

The V gene is TRBV5-1, the J gene TRBJ2-5; D is possibly TRBD1 (5 bases). From germline, CDR1 is SGHRS and CDR2 YFSETQ. The CDR3 extends over 11 amino acids. The ends were cut back, 7 bases at V and 4 bases at J, with 8 bases in the middle. The CDR3 DNA sequence: TGCGCCAGCCAGCAGGGAGAGACCCAGTACTTC. It translates to CASQQGETQYF.

The V call is TRBV20-1, the J call TRBJ2-1; perhaps TRBD1 as D (5 bases). CDR1 is DFQATT and CDR2 is SNEGSKA in the germline V gene (reference sequence). The V end was cut by 0 bases, the J end by 10 bases, with 7 bases between. This CDR3 has 11 residues. The CDR3 DNA follows: TGCAGTGCTAGAGAGGGGCTAGAGCAGTTCTTC. Amino acid sequence: CSAREGLEQFF.

CDR3 in amino acids: CASSPVQEANYGYTF. CDR3 DNA sequence: TGTGCCAGCTCACCTGTCCAGGAGGCTAACTATGGCTACACCTTC. This chain connects TRBV18 to TRBJ1-2; D ambiguous. The length of the CDR3 is 15 residues. V lost 3 bases, J lost 0 bases, and 11 bases lay in between. Germline loops: CDR1 KGHSH, CDR2 LQKENI.

The rearrangement joins TRBV27 to TRBJ1-3; D is possibly TRBD1 (5 bases). The CDR3 is made up of 13 amino acids. CDR1 and CDR2 from the germline V gene are MNHEY and SMNVEV (reference sequence). The V gene lost 6 bases and the J gene lost 4 bases, with 10 bases spanning the gap. CDR3 sequence (DNA): TGTGCCAGCAGCCTCGACAGAGGAAACACCATATATTTT. Translation gives CASSLDRGNTIYF.

V and J are TRBV9 and TRBJ1-2; TRBD1 agrees at 8 bases. CDR1 is SGDLS and CDR2 is YYNGEE in the germline V gene. With 0 bases clipped from V and 7 bases from J, the junction kept 5 bases outside the gene matches. CDR3 length: 14 residues. The CDR3 is CASSVGSQGAGYTF. CDR3 in DNA: TGTGCCAGCAGCGTAGGGAGTCAGGGGGCTGGCTACACCTTC.

V usage is TRBV13 and J usage is TRBJ2-1, with 8 nucleotides matching TRBD2. The germline CDR1 and CDR2 sequences are PRHDT and FYEKMQ (reference sequence). V gave up 6 bases and J gave up 0 bases; unmatched junction bases: 7. CDR3 length: 16 residues. CDR3 coding DNA: TGTGCCAGCAGTTCTACCGGGACTAGCTCCTACAATGAGCAGTTCTTC. Its translation is CASSSTGTSSYNEQFF.

The chain recombines TRBV7-2 with TRBJ2-7; D is possibly TRBD1 (5 bases). Germline V gene data show CDR1 as SGHTA and CDR2 as FQGNSA. The ends were cut back, 6 bases at V and 7 bases at J, with 16 bases in the middle. The CDR3 loop spans 13 amino acids. The DNA of the CDR3 is TGTGCCAGCAGAACAGACAGTTTTAAAGAGCAGTACTTC. Amino acids: CASRTDSFKEQYF.

The CDR3 is CSVRQAQNYGYTF. CDR3 nucleotide sequence: TGCAGCGTCAGACAGGCCCAAAACTATGGCTACACCTTC. The rearrangement uses TRBV29-1 and TRBJ1-2; TRBD1 might be the D (6 bases). The germline V gene encodes CDR1 SQVTM and CDR2 ANQGSEA. The CDR3 is 13 amino acids. Trimming shortened V by 6 bases and J by 2 bases, and 13 bases separated the two germline ends.

This chain connects TRBV5-4 to TRBJ1-4, with a weak D call TRBD1 (5 bases). V lost 0 bases to trimming and J lost 4 bases, with 7 bases between them. Germline assignment: CDR1 SGHNT and CDR2 YYREEE (reference sequence). This CDR3 contains 14 residues. CDR3 DNA sequence: TGTGCCAGCAGCTTGGGGGGGGGTAATGAAAAACTGTTTTTT. Its translation is CASSLGGGNEKLFF. The full variable domain, in which reference TRBV5-4 and TRBJ1-4 provide the parts outside the CDR3, is ETGVTQSPTHLIKTRGQQVTLRCSSQSGHNTVSWYQQALGQGPQFIFQYYREEENGRGNFPPRFSGLQFPNYSSELNVNALELDDSALYLCASSLGGGNEKLFFGSGTQLSVL.

The gene calls are TRBV7-9 and TRBJ2-3, with TRBD2 matching 9 bases. The V gene end was trimmed by 1 base and the J gene end by 2 bases; junction bases not matched to a gene: 4. This CDR3 comprises 16 residues. In germline, CDR1 is SEHNR, CDR2 FQNEAQ (reference sequence). The CDR3 DNA sequence: TGTGCCAGCAGCTTAGGCAGCGGGAGGTTCACAGATACGCAGTATTTT. Its protein is CASSLGSGRFTDTQYF.

V gene TRBV7-2 combines with J gene TRBJ2-2, with TRBD1 as a possible D gene (6 bases). The germline V gene has CDR1 SGHTA and CDR2 FQGNSA. The CDR3 contains 15 residues. V was trimmed by 3 bases and J by 0 bases, leaving 8 bases between them. This chain's CDR3 is CASSFGTPNTGELFF. The DNA of the CDR3 is TGTGCCAGCAGCTTTGGGACACCGAACACCGGGGAGCTGTTTTTT.

The chain uses TRBV7-9 and TRBJ2-3; 7 nucleotides match TRBD2. From germline, CDR1 is SEHNR and CDR2 FQNEAQ (reference sequence). This CDR3 is 16 amino acids long. Unmatched junction bases numbered 10, after V lost 5 bases and J lost 2 bases. The CDR3 spells CASSMGGVPFTDTQYF. In DNA, the CDR3 is TGTGCCAGCAGCATGGGGGGGGTTCCCTTCACAGATACGCAGTATTTT.

This sequence joins TRBV5-1 and TRBJ2-7; D is uncertain. This CDR3 comprises 16 residues. The germline V gene encodes CDR1 SGHRS and CDR2 YFSETQ. With 0 bases removed from V and 2 bases from J, the gap between germline ends came to 15 bases. The DNA for the CDR3 is TGCGCCAGCAGCTTGGCCGCTGGTACTCTCCCCTACGAGCAGTACTTC. Its translation is CASSLAAGTLPYEQYF.

V is TRBV5-6 and J is TRBJ1-2, with 7 nucleotides matching TRBD1. Trimming cost V 3 bases and J 4 bases; bases outside gene matches: 9. Germline V CDR1 and CDR2: SGHDT, YYEEEE. This CDR3 has 15 residues. CDR3 loop: CASSSGQRIVYGYTF. DNA of the CDR3: TGTGCCAGCAGCTCGGGACAGCGGATCGTCTATGGCTACACCTTC.

The V gene is TRBV30, the J gene TRBJ2-5; 10 bases are shared with TRBD2. Trimming at V came to 3 bases and at J to 4 bases, leaving 11 bases not matched to a gene. The CDR3 runs 16 residues. CDR1 is GTSNPN and CDR2 is SVGIG in the germline V gene (reference sequence). CDR3 DNA sequence: TGTGCCTGGAGGGGAGCGGGGGGGCCCAGGGGAGAGACCCAGTACTTC. Protein sequence: CAWRGAGGPRGETQYF.

This clone was found a few times. The chain joins TRBV7-6 to TRBJ2-7; TRBD1 agrees at 9 bases. The germline CDR1 and CDR2 sequences are SGHVS and FNYEAQ. Losses at the gene ends were 1 base for V and 5 bases for J; bases not matched to a gene: 6. CDR3 length equals 15 residues. CDR3 protein: CASSLDGTGSDEQYF. The CDR3 region has the DNA TGTGCCAGCAGCTTAGACGGGACAGGGTCAGACGAGCAGTACTTC.

This chain joins TRBV5-6 and TRBJ2-5; TRBD1 agrees at 9 bases. Germline V gene lookup returns CDR1 SGHDT and CDR2 YYEEEE. The CDR3 loop spans 13 amino acids. Losses at the gene ends were 4 bases for V and 6 bases for J; bases not matched to a gene: 4. The CDR3 reads CASSRDREKTQYF. CDR3 bases: TGTGCCAGCAGCCGGGACAGGGAGAAGACCCAGTACTTC.

In this sample, this clone turned up once. The V gene is TRBV7-8, the J gene TRBJ2-1; TRBD2 matches 8 bases. V was pared by 9 bases and J by 0 bases, with 10 bases of the junction left unmatched. CDR3 size: 16 residues. Germline assignment: CDR1 SGHVS and CDR2 FQNEAQ. The DNA for the CDR3 is TGTGCCAGTCTAGCGGGCCGTATGAGCTCCTACAATGAGCAGTTCTTC. This translates into CASLAGRMSSYNEQFF. Full variable domain (remainder filled in from reference TRBV7-8 and TRBJ2-1): GAGVSQSPRYKVAKRGQDVALRCDPISGHVSLFWYQQALGQGPEFLTYFQNEAQLDKSGLPSDRFFAERPEGSVSTLKIQRTQQEDSAVYLCASLAGRMSSYNEQFFGPGTRLTVL.